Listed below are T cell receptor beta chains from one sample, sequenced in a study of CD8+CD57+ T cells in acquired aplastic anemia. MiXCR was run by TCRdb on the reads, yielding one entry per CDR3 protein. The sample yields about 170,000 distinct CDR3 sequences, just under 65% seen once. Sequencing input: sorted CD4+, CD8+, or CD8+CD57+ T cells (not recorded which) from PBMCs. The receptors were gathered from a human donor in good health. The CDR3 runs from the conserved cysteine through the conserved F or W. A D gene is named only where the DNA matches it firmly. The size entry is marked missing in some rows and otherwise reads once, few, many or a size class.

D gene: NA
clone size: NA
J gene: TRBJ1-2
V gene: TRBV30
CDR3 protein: CAWRAEGTYGYTF
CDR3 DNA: TGTGCCTGGAGGGCGGAGGGAACCTATGGCTACACCTTC

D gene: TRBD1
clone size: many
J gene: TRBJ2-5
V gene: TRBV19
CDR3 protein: CASSIAGGVETQYF
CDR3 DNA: TGTGCCAGTAGTATCGCAGGGGGCGTGGAGACCCAGTACTTC

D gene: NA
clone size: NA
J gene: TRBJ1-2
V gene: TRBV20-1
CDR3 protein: CSARPAGRGYGYTF
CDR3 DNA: TGCAGTGCTAGACCGGCGGGTCGAGGCTATGGCTACACCTTC

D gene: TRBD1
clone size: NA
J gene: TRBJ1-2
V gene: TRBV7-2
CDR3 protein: CASSSSGGAYHGGYTF
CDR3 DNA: TGTGCCAGCAGCTCCTCAGGGGGCGCGTATCATGGTGGCTACACCTTC

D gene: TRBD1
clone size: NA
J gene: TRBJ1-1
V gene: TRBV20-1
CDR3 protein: CSGQGARYTEAFF
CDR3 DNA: TGCAGCGGACAGGGGGCGCGGTACACTGAGGCTTTCTTT

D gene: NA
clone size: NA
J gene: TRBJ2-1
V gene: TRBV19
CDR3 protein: CASSMTTYNEQFF
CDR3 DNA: TGTGCCAGTAGTATGACCACCTACAATGAGCAGTTCTTC

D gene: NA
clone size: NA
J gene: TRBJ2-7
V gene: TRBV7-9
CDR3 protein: CASSIYLCSALKGLSYEQYF
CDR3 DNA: NA

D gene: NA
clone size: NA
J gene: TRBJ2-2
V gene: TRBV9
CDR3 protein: CASRPGDSANTGGLFF
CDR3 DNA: TGTGCCAGCAGACCGGGGGACAGCGCGAACACCGGGGGGCTGTTTTTT

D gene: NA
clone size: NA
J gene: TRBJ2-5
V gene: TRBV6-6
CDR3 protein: CASSGLRAETQYF
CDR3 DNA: TGTGCCAGCAGTGGGCTCAGGGCAGAGACCCAGTACTTC

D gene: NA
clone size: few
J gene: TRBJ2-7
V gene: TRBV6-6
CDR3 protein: CASSPSVYEQYF
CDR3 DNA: TGTGCCAGCAGTCCCTCCGTGTACGAGCAGTACTTC

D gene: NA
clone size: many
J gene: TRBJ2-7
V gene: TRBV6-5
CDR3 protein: CASSYGAGGYEQYF
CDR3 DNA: TGTGCCAGCAGTTACGGGGCAGGAGGCTACGAGCAGTACTTC

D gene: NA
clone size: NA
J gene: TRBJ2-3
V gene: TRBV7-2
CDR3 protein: CASSRLFTDTQYF
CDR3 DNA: TGTGCCAGCAGCCGACTGTTCACAGATACGCAGTATTTT

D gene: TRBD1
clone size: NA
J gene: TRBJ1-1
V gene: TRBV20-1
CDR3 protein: CSVTGQRRTEAFF
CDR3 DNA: TGCAGTGTTACGGGACAGCGGAGGACTGAAGCTTTCTTT